Listed below are T cell receptor beta chains from one sample, sequenced in a study of CD8 T cells in Susac syndrome. In TCRdb, the immunoSEQ multiplex PCR reads were re-called with MiXCR into one record per CDR3 protein. The sample has over 95,000 distinct CDR3 sequences, about 93% seen once. Source material: CD4+ T cells from PBMCs. The receptor set was obtained from a human donor in good health. CDR3s include the opening cysteine and the closing phenylalanine or tryptophan. Each record gives: V gene, J gene, clone size, D gene, CDR3 DNA, CDR3 protein. A D gene is named only where the DNA matches it firmly. Size is stated for part of the rows, as once, few or many counts, or as a class when the clone is expanded.

V gene: TRBV6-5; J gene: TRBJ2-5; clone size: NA; D gene: TRBD1; CDR3 DNA: TGTGCCAGCAGTGACGGCCAGGGACAGCAAGAGACCCAGTACTTC; CDR3 protein: CASSDGQGQQETQYF
V gene: TRBV5-1; J gene: TRBJ1-1; clone size: NA; D gene: TRBD1; CDR3 DNA: TGCGCCAGCAGCTTGGGGCAGGGGGTAAGCACTGAAGCTTTCTTT; CDR3 protein: CASSLGQGVSTEAFF
V gene: TRBV19; J gene: TRBJ2-1; clone size: once; D gene: NA; CDR3 DNA: TGTGCCAGTAGGCCCCCCCACTTAAACAATGAGCAGTTCTTC; CDR3 protein: CASRPPHLNNEQFF
V gene: TRBV20-1; J gene: TRBJ1-3; clone size: NA; D gene: NA; CDR3 DNA: TGCAGTGCTAGACTTCTGGGAAACACCATATATTTT; CDR3 protein: CSARLLGNTIYF
V gene: TRBV6-2/TRBV6-3; J gene: TRBJ2-5; clone size: NA; D gene: NA; CDR3 DNA: TGTGCCACCACATCAGAGACCCAGTACTTC; CDR3 protein: CATTSETQYF
V gene: TRBV6-6; J gene: TRBJ1-4; clone size: NA; D gene: NA; CDR3 DNA: TGTGCCAGCAGTTACTCTTCCCCTAATGAAAAACTGTTTTTT; CDR3 protein: CASSYSSPNEKLFF
V gene: TRBV27; J gene: TRBJ2-7; clone size: once; D gene: TRBD2; CDR3 DNA: TGTGCCAGCGGGACGGCGGGGGGACCCTACGAGCAGTACTTC; CDR3 protein: CASGTAGGPYEQYF
V gene: TRBV7-2; J gene: TRBJ2-7; clone size: NA; D gene: NA; CDR3 DNA: TGTGCCAGCAGCTTAGGACAGGCGGCAAACTACGAGCAGTACTTC; CDR3 protein: CASSLGQAANYEQYF
V gene: TRBV7-2; J gene: TRBJ1-1; clone size: NA; D gene: NA; CDR3 DNA: TGTGCCAGCAGCTTTAGGGGGGGTATCGATGAAGCTTTCTTT; CDR3 protein: CASSFRGGIDEAFF
V gene: TRBV11-2; J gene: TRBJ2-3; clone size: few; D gene: TRBD1; CDR3 DNA: TGTGCCAGCAGCTTAGCCGACAGGGACACAGATACGCAGTATTTT; CDR3 protein: CASSLADRDTDTQYF
V gene: TRBV2; J gene: TRBJ1-3; clone size: NA; D gene: NA; CDR3 DNA: TGTGCCAGCGGACCGGTGAATGGAAACACCATATATTTT; CDR3 protein: CASGPVNGNTIYF
V gene: TRBV6-1; J gene: TRBJ2-3; clone size: NA; D gene: NA; CDR3 DNA: TGTGCCAGCAGCCGCAAAACAGGGCCCCGAGATGATACGCAGTATTTT; CDR3 protein: CASSRKTGPRDDTQYF
V gene: TRBV7-2; J gene: TRBJ2-7; clone size: NA; D gene: TRBD2; CDR3 DNA: TGTGCCAGCAGCTTCCAGAGTAGCGGGGTCTACGAGCAGTACTTC; CDR3 protein: CASSFQSSGVYEQYF
V gene: TRBV20-1; J gene: TRBJ1-1; clone size: once; D gene: NA; CDR3 DNA: TGCAGTGCTCGTGGGGACACTGAAGCTTTCTTT; CDR3 protein: CSARGDTEAFF
V gene: TRBV6-2/TRBV6-3; J gene: TRBJ1-5; clone size: NA; D gene: NA; CDR3 DNA: TGTGCCAGCAGTAGTGGAATGGACGCCCGTTTGGGACCCCAGCATTTT; CDR3 protein: CASSSGMDARLGPQHF
V gene: TRBV6-2/TRBV6-3; J gene: TRBJ2-5; clone size: NA; D gene: TRBD2; CDR3 DNA: TGTGCCAGCAGGACTAGCGGACAAGAGACCCAGTACTTC; CDR3 protein: CASRTSGQETQYF
V gene: TRBV6-1; J gene: TRBJ2-2; clone size: NA; D gene: TRBD1; CDR3 DNA: TGTGCCAGCATCGGCGGGACAGGGGTGAACACCGGGGAGCTGTTTTTT; CDR3 protein: CASIGGTGVNTGELFF
V gene: TRBV6-2/TRBV6-3; J gene: TRBJ2-5; clone size: NA; D gene: NA; CDR3 DNA: TGTGCCAGCAGCCGGACACAATTGGGGACCCAGTACTTC; CDR3 protein: CASSRTQLGTQYF
V gene: TRBV4-3; J gene: TRBJ2-7; clone size: NA; D gene: TRBD2; CDR3 DNA: TGCGCCAGCAGCCAAGATATAGCGGGGGGCTCCTACGAGCAGTACTTC; CDR3 protein: CASSQDIAGGSYEQYF
V gene: TRBV27; J gene: TRBJ1-5; clone size: NA; D gene: TRBD1; CDR3 DNA: TGTGCCAGCAGTCGGGGACAGTATAGCAATCAGCCCCAGCATTTT; CDR3 protein: CASSRGQYSNQPQHF
V gene: TRBV19; J gene: TRBJ2-5; clone size: NA; D gene: TRBD1; CDR3 DNA: TGTGCCAGTAGTATGCTGGACAGGGGCGAGACCCAGTACTTC; CDR3 protein: CASSMLDRGETQYF
V gene: TRBV6-2/TRBV6-3; J gene: TRBJ2-3; clone size: few; D gene: NA; CDR3 DNA: TGTGCCAGCAGTCTTCCAGATACGCAGTATTTT; CDR3 protein: CASSLPDTQYF
V gene: TRBV5-1; J gene: TRBJ2-5; clone size: NA; D gene: TRBD1; CDR3 DNA: TGCGCCAGCAGCTTACCCCAGGGGGCTTACCAAGAGACCCAGTACTTC; CDR3 protein: CASSLPQGAYQETQYF
V gene: TRBV5-1; J gene: TRBJ2-5; clone size: NA; D gene: TRBD1; CDR3 DNA: TGCGCCAGCAGCTTCAACAGGGGAGAGACCCAGTACTTC; CDR3 protein: CASSFNRGETQYF
V gene: TRBV5-6; J gene: TRBJ2-3; clone size: NA; D gene: TRBD2; CDR3 DNA: TGTGCCAGCAGCTTGGCCAGCGGGAGCCGCACAGATACGCAGTATTTT; CDR3 protein: CASSLASGSRTDTQYF
V gene: TRBV6-4; J gene: TRBJ2-1; clone size: NA; D gene: TRBD2; CDR3 DNA: TGTGCCAGCAGTGACTTGGGGGGGAGCTCCTACAATGAGCAGTTCTTC; CDR3 protein: CASSDLGGSSYNEQFF
V gene: TRBV10-3; J gene: TRBJ2-7; clone size: NA; D gene: NA; CDR3 DNA: TGTGCCATCAGTGAGTCGATCTCAGGAACCTACGAGCAGTACTTC; CDR3 protein: CAISESISGTYEQYF
V gene: TRBV9; J gene: TRBJ2-1; clone size: NA; D gene: NA; CDR3 DNA: TGTGCCAGCAGCGTATTCTACGGACCCAATGAGCAGTTCTTC; CDR3 protein: CASSVFYGPNEQFF
V gene: TRBV19; J gene: TRBJ1-5; clone size: NA; D gene: NA; CDR3 DNA: TGTGCCAGTAGTATAGATCGTCGATCCACCCAGCCCCAGCATTTT; CDR3 protein: CASSIDRRSTQPQHF
V gene: TRBV20-1; J gene: TRBJ1-5; clone size: NA; D gene: TRBD1; CDR3 DNA: TGCAGTGCTAGACGTAGGGGGCCTAGCAATCAGCCCCAGCATTTT; CDR3 protein: CSARRRGPSNQPQHF
V gene: TRBV7-2; J gene: TRBJ1-6; clone size: NA; D gene: NA; CDR3 DNA: TGTGCCAGCAGCCCTGGGGATCCTTCACCCCTCCACTTT; CDR3 protein: CASSPGDPSPLHF
V gene: TRBV7-7; J gene: TRBJ2-3; clone size: NA; D gene: NA; CDR3 DNA: TGTGCTAGCAGCTTTGGGTCGGCAGATACGCAGTATTTT; CDR3 protein: CASSFGSADTQYF
V gene: TRBV4-1; J gene: TRBJ2-6; clone size: NA; D gene: TRBD2; CDR3 DNA: TGCGCCAGCAGCCCGTGGCGGGGGGACTCTGGGGCCAACGTCCTGACTTTC; CDR3 protein: CASSPWRGDSGANVLTF
V gene: TRBV5-8; J gene: TRBJ2-7; clone size: once; D gene: TRBD2; CDR3 DNA: TGTGCCAGCACCCTGGTAAGCGGGATTAGCTCCTACGAGCAGTACTTC; CDR3 protein: CASTLVSGISSYEQYF
V gene: TRBV4-1; J gene: TRBJ1-2; clone size: NA; D gene: NA; CDR3 DNA: TGCGCCAGCAGACTCGAGGACTCAGAATATGGCTACACCTTC; CDR3 protein: CASRLEDSEYGYTF
V gene: TRBV18; J gene: TRBJ2-5; clone size: NA; D gene: NA; CDR3 DNA: TGTGCCAGCTCCCCCGGCTCGCAGGTCCTCGGCCAAGAGACCCAGTACTTC; CDR3 protein: CASSPGSQVLGQETQYF
V gene: TRBV18; J gene: TRBJ1-1; clone size: NA; D gene: TRBD1; CDR3 DNA: TGTGCCAGCTCACCCCGGACAGGGGGTGATGCTGAAGCTTTCTTT; CDR3 protein: CASSPRTGGDAEAFF
V gene: TRBV2; J gene: TRBJ2-2; clone size: NA; D gene: NA; CDR3 DNA: TGTGCCAGCACTCGGGCTCGCTCCGGGGAGCTGTTTTTT; CDR3 protein: CASTRARSGELFF
V gene: TRBV5-4; J gene: TRBJ2-5; clone size: once; D gene: TRBD2; CDR3 DNA: TGTGCCAGCAGCTCTAGCGGGAGGGAAGAGACCCAGTACTTC; CDR3 protein: CASSSSGREETQYF
V gene: TRBV5-1; J gene: TRBJ2-2; clone size: once; D gene: TRBD2; CDR3 DNA: TGCGCCAGCTCCGGGGGGTCGAACACCGGGGAGCTGTTTTTT; CDR3 protein: CASSGGSNTGELFF
V gene: TRBV4-3; J gene: TRBJ2-2; clone size: NA; D gene: NA; CDR3 DNA: TGCGCCAGCAGTGCGGACCCAAGGAACACCGGGGAGCTGTTTTTT; CDR3 protein: CASSADPRNTGELFF
V gene: TRBV15; J gene: TRBJ2-7; clone size: few; D gene: TRBD1; CDR3 DNA: TGTGCCACCAGCAGAGATTCCGGATCGACAGGGTTGGACGAGCAGTACTTC; CDR3 protein: CATSRDSGSTGLDEQYF
V gene: TRBV4-2; J gene: TRBJ1-2; clone size: NA; D gene: NA; CDR3 DNA: TGTGCCAGCAGCCCCCGGGACCTAGGGGACTATGGCTACACCTTC; CDR3 protein: CASSPRDLGDYGYTF
V gene: TRBV7-9; J gene: TRBJ2-3; clone size: NA; D gene: TRBD2; CDR3 DNA: TGTGCCAGCAGCGCAACTAGCCGGGAGGCAGATACGCAGTATTTT; CDR3 protein: CASSATSREADTQYF
V gene: TRBV20-1; J gene: TRBJ2-1; clone size: once; D gene: TRBD2; CDR3 DNA: TGCAGTGCTAACCCGACTAGCGGACTTTACAATGAGCAGTTCTTC; CDR3 protein: CSANPTSGLYNEQFF
V gene: TRBV7-9; J gene: TRBJ2-5; clone size: once; D gene: NA; CDR3 DNA: TGTGCCAGCGGATCGGGGAAGACCCAGTACTTC; CDR3 protein: CASGSGKTQYF
V gene: TRBV27; J gene: TRBJ1-1; clone size: NA; D gene: NA; CDR3 DNA: TGTGCCAGCAGCTTAGTTAATAGGGGAACTGAAGCTTTCTTT; CDR3 protein: CASSLVNRGTEAFF
V gene: TRBV6-6; J gene: TRBJ2-1; clone size: NA; D gene: NA; CDR3 DNA: TGTGCCAGCACCCGTTGGAGGGATTCCTACAATGAGCAGTTCTTC; CDR3 protein: CASTRWRDSYNEQFF
V gene: TRBV14; J gene: TRBJ2-5; clone size: NA; D gene: NA; CDR3 DNA: TGTGCCAGCAGCCCGGCACGCGAGACCCAGTACTTC; CDR3 protein: CASSPARETQYF
V gene: TRBV14; J gene: TRBJ2-1; clone size: NA; D gene: NA; CDR3 DNA: TGTGCCAGCAGCCAAGATCTCGGGGACAATGAGCAGTTCTTC; CDR3 protein: CASSQDLGDNEQFF
V gene: TRBV29-1; J gene: TRBJ2-1; clone size: NA; D gene: TRBD2; CDR3 DNA: TGCAGCGTTGCACTAGCGGGAGGGCCGTACAATGAGCAGTTCTTC; CDR3 protein: CSVALAGGPYNEQFF
V gene: TRBV18; J gene: TRBJ1-1; clone size: NA; D gene: TRBD1; CDR3 DNA: TGTGCCAGCTCACTAGGACAGGGGGGTTGGAACACTGAAGCTTTCTTT; CDR3 protein: CASSLGQGGWNTEAFF